The next 17 T cell receptor beta chains were all read from a single sample in a study of prognosis after radiotherapy for stage I lung cancer. Genomic DNA yielded TCR beta CDR3, amplified by two-round multiplex PCR. The first PCR round targeted every TRBV and TRBJ gene with specific primers. TCRdb processed the multiplex PCR reads anew with MiXCR; each CDR3 protein has one entry. The sample lists around 15,000 distinct CDR3 sequences, about a sixth occurring once. The source was PBMCs, collected before or after stereotactic body radiation therapy (not recorded which). The receptor set was obtained from a donor aged 50 or older with non-small cell lung cancer.

Many counts were recorded for this clonotype. The J gene is TRBJ2-7, the V gene TRBV4-1; 7 nucleotides agree with TRBD1. Germline CDR1 MGHRA, CDR2 YSYEKL. CDR3 size: 16 residues. J gave up 3 bases and V 1 base, and 9 bases lay outside the gene matches. CDR3 sequence: CASSQAMGQGVYEQYF. For the CDR3, the DNA is TGCGCCAGCAGCCAAGCGATGGGGCAGGGGGTCTACGAGCAGTACTTC.

This clonotype was detected many times. The rearrangement links TRBV6-9 to TRBJ1-1; 7 bases map to TRBD1. V lost 3 bases and J lost 4; bases outside the gene matches: 2. Germline CDR1 and CDR2: MNHGY and SVAAGI. The CDR3 loop spans 13 amino acids. The CDR3 loop is CASSYYRGTEAFF. CDR3 DNA: TGTGCCAGCAGTTACTACAGGGGCACTGAAGCTTTCTTT.

There are many counts of this clonotype. The V call is TRBV7-3, the J call TRBJ2-7, with 13 bases aligning to TRBD2. Trimming at V came to 5 bases and at J to 6 bases, leaving 7 bases not matched to a gene. CDR1 SGHTA and CDR2 FQGTGA come from the germline V gene. The CDR3 extends over 15 amino acids. CDR3 DNA sequence: TGTGCCAGCAGCCCAACTAGCGGGAGGGCCTCCGAGCAGTACTTC. This translates into CASSPTSGRASEQYF.

Turning to this clonotype: A far larger clone differs by one base, so this is likely a read error. This sequence joins TRBV6-9 and TRBJ2-5; D is perhaps TRBD1 (6 bases). Trimming took off 5 bases at V and 7 bases at J, with 17 bases between the two ends. Germline V gives CDR1 MNHGY, CDR2 SVAAGI. This CDR3 region has 14 residues. CDR3 amino acids: CASSTTKGGRTQYF. CDR3 coding DNA: TGTGCCAGCAGTACGACCAAAGGGGGACGGACCCAGTACTTC.

In its sample, this clonotype was seen many times. This chain uses TRBV10-3 with TRBJ2-7, with D possibly being TRBD2 (5 bases). Germline CDR1 is ENHRY and CDR2 is SYGVKD. The CDR3 is made up of 15 amino acids. Trimming took off 6 bases at V and 0 bases at J, with 15 bases between the two ends. CDR3 sequence: CAISDPGSSSYEQYF. CDR3 nucleotides: TGTGCCATCAGCGACCCGGGGTCTAGCTCCTACGAGCAGTACTTC.

This clonotype was recorded at least ten times. V gene TRBV29-1 combines with J gene TRBJ2-5; possibly TRBD2 for D (6 bases). V was pared by 7 bases and J by 6 bases, with 12 bases between. The CDR3 runs to 11 residues. The germline gives CDR1 SQVTM, CDR2 ANQGSEA. The CDR3 DNA reads TGCAGCGGTCGGGAGTCAAAGACCCAGTACTTC. Protein product: CSGRESKTQYF.

This clonotype rates as medium-sized. The chain has TRBV28 and TRBJ2-7; D may correspond to TRBD1 or TRBD2 (5 bases each). In germline, CDR1 is MDHEN, CDR2 SYDVKM. The CDR3 runs to 15 residues. V lost 2 bases and J lost 3, with 14 bases in between. This CDR3 reads CASSLQDEGSYEQYF. As DNA, the CDR3 is TGTGCCAGCAGTTTACAGGACGAGGGGAGCTACGAGCAGTACTTC.

This clonotype was counted at least ten times. The chain uses TRBV6-2 or TRBV6-3 and TRBJ2-2; D is unclear. V was cut by 8 bases and J by 7 bases, with 14 bases left in between. The CDR3 is made up of 13 amino acids. Germline V gives CDR1 MNHEY, CDR2 SVGEGT. CDR3: CASSPTGLGELFF. The CDR3 DNA is TGTGCCAGCTCCCCGACCGGGCTCGGGGAGCTGTTTTTT.

This clonotype was counted at least ten times. This chain uses TRBV20-1 with TRBJ2-1, with a weak D call TRBD2 (6 bases). Trimming left V 3 bases short and J 6 bases short, with 18 bases between. Looked up from germline, CDR1 is DFQATT and CDR2 is SNEGSKA (reference sequence). CDR3 length: 15 amino acids. The CDR3 DNA is TGCAGTGCTAGGGAGGCCAGGCGGGGCACCAATGAGCAGTTCTTC. Translating gives CSAREARRGTNEQFF.

This clonotype was counted at least ten times. The V and J genes are TRBV20-1 and TRBJ1-1; D call uncertain. Germline-derived CDR1 and CDR2 are DFQATT and SNEGSKA (reference sequence). The CDR3 runs 10 residues. V was shortened by 4 bases and J by 11 bases, with 11 bases between the two germline ends. The DNA for the CDR3 is TGCAGTGCTACACGAGGGAGGGCTTTCTTT. Its protein is CSATRGRAFF.

This clonotype was seen at least ten times. The gene calls are TRBV28 and TRBJ2-2, with D possibly TRBD1 on 5 matching bases. This CDR3 is 15 amino acids long. V was trimmed by 5 bases and J by 0 bases, leaving 10 bases between them. Germline V gene data show CDR1 as MDHEN and CDR2 as SYDVKM. CDR3 sequence reads: CASSLTGTNTGELFF. As DNA, the CDR3 is TGTGCCAGCAGTCTCACAGGAACGAACACCGGGGAGCTGTTTTTT.

This chain connects TRBV7-9 to TRBJ2-1, with TRBD2 matching over 13 bases. The CDR3 contains 18 residues. The germline gives CDR1 SEHNR, CDR2 FQNEAQ (reference sequence). With 5 bases clipped from V and 0 bases from J, the junction kept 7 bases outside the gene matches. In DNA form, the CDR3 reads TGTGCCAGCAGCGATACGGGACTAGCGGGGAGCTCCTACAATGAGCAGTTCTTC. This translates into CASSDTGLAGSSYNEQFF.

On this clonotype itself: It differs at one base from a far larger clone, so likely a read error. The chain links TRBV7-2 to TRBJ2-1, with D tentatively TRBD2 (7 bases). Trimming pared 3 bases from V and 7 bases from J, leaving 16 bases between. The CDR3 runs to 15 residues. Germline loops: CDR1 SGHTA, CDR2 FQGNSA. The CDR3 DNA sequence: TGTGCCAGCAGCTTCCTGGACAGACTAGCAAATGAGCAGTTCTTC. Protein sequence: CASSFLDRLANEQFF.

In its sample, this clonotype was seen many times. This chain links TRBV19 with TRBJ2-2, with D tentatively TRBD1 (6 bases). Germline-derived CDR1 and CDR2 are LNHDA and SQIVND (reference sequence). The CDR3 is 16 amino acids. The germline V and J ends were trimmed by 3 bases and 4 bases, with 15 bases remaining between them. The DNA for the CDR3 is TGTGCCAGTAGTATGGGGGACAAGCGGATCACCGGGGAGCTGTTTTTT. Encoded protein: CASSMGDKRITGELFF.

This clonotype was recorded many times. The chain joins TRBV2 to TRBJ2-5; 7 positions match TRBD2. Unmatched junction bases numbered 14, after V lost 4 bases and J lost 3 bases. CDR3 length equals 17 residues. Per germline, CDR1 SNHLY and CDR2 FYNNEI. CDR3 amino acids: CASSVSKLGRGEETQYF. CDR3 bases: TGTGCCAGCAGTGTGTCCAAACTGGGGAGGGGAGAAGAGACCCAGTACTTC.

This clonotype counts as medium-sized. V usage is TRBV7-9 and J usage is TRBJ2-1; 7 bases agree with TRBD1. Germline V gives CDR1 SEHNR, CDR2 FQNEAQ (reference sequence). The CDR3 runs to 12 residues. V was clipped by 4 bases and J by 8 bases; unmatched bases: 2. CDR3 bases: TGTGCCAGCAGCTCCACAGGGGATGAGCAGTTCTTC. This encodes CASSSTGDEQFF.

Details on this clonotype: A much larger clone sits a single nucleotide away, making a read error possible. This chain joins TRBV5-4 and TRBJ2-2; possibly TRBD1 or TRBD2 for D (6 bases each). The CDR3 is 16 residues long. Germline CDR1 is SGHNT and CDR2 is YYREEE (reference sequence). The V gene lost 4 bases and the J gene lost 3 bases, with 16 bases spanning the gap. The CDR3 DNA reads as TGTGCCAGCAGCGATGGGGGCGGGGCCTACACCGGGGAGCTGTTTTTT. Amino acids: CASSDGGGAYTGELFF.